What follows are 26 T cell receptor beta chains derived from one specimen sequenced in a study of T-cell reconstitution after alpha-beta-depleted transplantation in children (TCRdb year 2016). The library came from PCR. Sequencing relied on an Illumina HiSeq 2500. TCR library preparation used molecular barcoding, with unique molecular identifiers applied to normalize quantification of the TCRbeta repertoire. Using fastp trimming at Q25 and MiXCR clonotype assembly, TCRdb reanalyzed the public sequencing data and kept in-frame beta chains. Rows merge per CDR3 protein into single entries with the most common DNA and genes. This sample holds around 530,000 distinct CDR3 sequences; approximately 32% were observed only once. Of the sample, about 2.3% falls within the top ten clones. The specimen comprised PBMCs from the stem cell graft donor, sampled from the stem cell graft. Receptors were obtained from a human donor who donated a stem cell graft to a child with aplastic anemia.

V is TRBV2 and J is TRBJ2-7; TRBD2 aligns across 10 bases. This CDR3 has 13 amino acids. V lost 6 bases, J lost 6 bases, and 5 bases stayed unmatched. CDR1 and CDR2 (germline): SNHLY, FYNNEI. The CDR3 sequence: CASRSGRAFEQYF. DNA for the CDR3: TGTGCCAGCAGGAGCGGGAGGGCCTTCGAGCAGTACTTC.

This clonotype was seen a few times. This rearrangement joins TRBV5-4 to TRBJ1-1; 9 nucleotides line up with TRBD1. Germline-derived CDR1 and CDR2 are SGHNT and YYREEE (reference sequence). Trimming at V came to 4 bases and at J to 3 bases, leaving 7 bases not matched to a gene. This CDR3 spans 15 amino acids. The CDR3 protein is CASSLHRGLDTEAFF. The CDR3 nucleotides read TGTGCCAGCAGCCTACACAGGGGGCTCGACACTGAAGCTTTCTTT.

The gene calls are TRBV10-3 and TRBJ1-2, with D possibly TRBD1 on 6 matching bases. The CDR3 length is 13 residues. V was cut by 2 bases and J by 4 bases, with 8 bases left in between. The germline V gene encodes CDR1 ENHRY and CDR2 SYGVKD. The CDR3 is CAISEGQTYGYTF. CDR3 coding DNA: TGTGCCATCAGTGAGGGACAGACCTATGGCTACACCTTC.

Written as DNA, the CDR3 is TGTGCCAGCAGGGTGACTAGCGGGGGATACAATGAGCAGTTCTTC. Its protein is CASRVTSGGYNEQFF. The V call is TRBV6-1, the J call TRBJ2-1; 12 bases line up with TRBD2. The CDR3 covers 15 residues. V lost 6 bases to trimming and J lost 4 bases; unmatched junction nucleotides: 4. CDR1 MNHNS and CDR2 SASEGT come from the germline V gene.

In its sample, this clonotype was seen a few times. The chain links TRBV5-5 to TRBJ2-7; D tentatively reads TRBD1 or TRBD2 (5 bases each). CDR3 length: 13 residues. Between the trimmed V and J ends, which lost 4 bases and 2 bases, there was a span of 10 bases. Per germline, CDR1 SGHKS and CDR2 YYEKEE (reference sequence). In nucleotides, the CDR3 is TGTGCCAGCAGCGGGGACGTTACCTACGAGCAGTACTTC. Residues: CASSGDVTYEQYF.

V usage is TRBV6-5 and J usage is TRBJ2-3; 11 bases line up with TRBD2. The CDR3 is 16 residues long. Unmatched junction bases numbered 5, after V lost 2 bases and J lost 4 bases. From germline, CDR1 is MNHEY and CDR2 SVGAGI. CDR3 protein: CASSYQTSGSADTQYF. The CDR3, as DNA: TGTGCCAGCAGTTACCAAACTAGCGGGAGCGCAGATACGCAGTATTTT.

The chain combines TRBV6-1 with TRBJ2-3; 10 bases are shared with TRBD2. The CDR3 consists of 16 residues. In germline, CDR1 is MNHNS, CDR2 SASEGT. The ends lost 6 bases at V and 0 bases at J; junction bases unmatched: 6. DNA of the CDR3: TGTGCCAGCAGAGCCTCTAGCGGGAGAAGCACAGATACGCAGTATTTT. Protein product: CASRASSGRSTDTQYF.

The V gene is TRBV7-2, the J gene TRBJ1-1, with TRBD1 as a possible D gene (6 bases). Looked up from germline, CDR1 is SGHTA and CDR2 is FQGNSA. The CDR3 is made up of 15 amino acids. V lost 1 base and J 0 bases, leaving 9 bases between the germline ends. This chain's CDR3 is CASSLVGQMNTEAFF. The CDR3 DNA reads TGTGCCAGCAGCTTAGTCGGACAGATGAACACTGAAGCTTTCTTT.

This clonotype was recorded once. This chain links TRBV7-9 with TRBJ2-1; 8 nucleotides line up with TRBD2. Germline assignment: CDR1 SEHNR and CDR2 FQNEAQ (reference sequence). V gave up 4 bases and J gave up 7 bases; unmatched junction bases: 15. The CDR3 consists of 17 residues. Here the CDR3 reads CASSSRTSPSRGNEQFF. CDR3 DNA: TGTGCCAGCAGCTCCCGGACTAGCCCCTCAAGGGGGAATGAGCAGTTCTTC.

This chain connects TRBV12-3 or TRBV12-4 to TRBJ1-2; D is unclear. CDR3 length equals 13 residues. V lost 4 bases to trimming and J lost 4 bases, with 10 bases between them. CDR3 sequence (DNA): TGTGCCAGCAGTTCCGACGGACTCTATGGCTACACCTTC. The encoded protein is CASSSDGLYGYTF.

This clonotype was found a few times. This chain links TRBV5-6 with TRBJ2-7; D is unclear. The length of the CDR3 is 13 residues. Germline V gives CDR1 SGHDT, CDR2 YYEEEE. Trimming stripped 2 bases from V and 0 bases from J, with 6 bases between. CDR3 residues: CASSFRVSYEQYF. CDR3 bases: TGTGCCAGCAGCTTTAGGGTCTCCTACGAGCAGTACTTC.

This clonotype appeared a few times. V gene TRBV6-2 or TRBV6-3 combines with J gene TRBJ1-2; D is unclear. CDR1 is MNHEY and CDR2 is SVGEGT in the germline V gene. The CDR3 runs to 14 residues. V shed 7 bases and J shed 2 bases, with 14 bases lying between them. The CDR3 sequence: CASNRAGWNYGYTF. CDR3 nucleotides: TGTGCCAGCAATAGAGCCGGCTGGAACTATGGCTACACCTTC.

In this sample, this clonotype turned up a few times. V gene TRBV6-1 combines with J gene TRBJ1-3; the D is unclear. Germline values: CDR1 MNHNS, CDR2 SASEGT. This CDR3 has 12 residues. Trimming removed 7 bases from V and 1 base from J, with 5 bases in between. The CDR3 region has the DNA TGTGCCAGCACGGGGTCTGGAAACACCATATATTTT. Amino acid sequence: CASTGSGNTIYF.

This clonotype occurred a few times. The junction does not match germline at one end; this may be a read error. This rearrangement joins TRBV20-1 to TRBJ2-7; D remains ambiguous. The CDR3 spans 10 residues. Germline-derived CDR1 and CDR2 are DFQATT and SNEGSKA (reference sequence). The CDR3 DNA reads TGCAGTGCTGGCCCCCCCTCTAGAGACTTC. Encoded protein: CSAGPPSRDF.

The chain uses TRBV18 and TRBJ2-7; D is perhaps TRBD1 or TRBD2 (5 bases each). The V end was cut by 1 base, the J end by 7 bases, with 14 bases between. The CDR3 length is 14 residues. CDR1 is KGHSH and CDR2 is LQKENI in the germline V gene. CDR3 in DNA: TGTGCCAGCTCACCACGGGACGGACCCTGGGAGCAGTACGTC. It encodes CASSPRDGPWEQYV.

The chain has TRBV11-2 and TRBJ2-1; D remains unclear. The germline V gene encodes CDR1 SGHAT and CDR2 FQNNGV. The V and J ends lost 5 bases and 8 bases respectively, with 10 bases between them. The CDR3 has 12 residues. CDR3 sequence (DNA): TGTGCCAGCAGCCCAGCTGGGGATGAGCAGTTCTTC. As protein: CASSPAGDEQFF.

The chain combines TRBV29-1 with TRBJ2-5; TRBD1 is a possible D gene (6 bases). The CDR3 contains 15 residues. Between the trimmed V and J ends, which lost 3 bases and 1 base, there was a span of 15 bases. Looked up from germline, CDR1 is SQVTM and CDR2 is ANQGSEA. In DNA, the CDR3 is TGCAGCGTTGATCTGACAGGAGCTACCCAAGAGACCCAGTACTTC. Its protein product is CSVDLTGATQETQYF.

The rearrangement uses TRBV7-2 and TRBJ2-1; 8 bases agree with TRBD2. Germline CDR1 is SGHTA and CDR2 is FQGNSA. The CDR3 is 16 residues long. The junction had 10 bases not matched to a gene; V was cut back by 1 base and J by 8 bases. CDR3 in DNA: TGTGCCAGCAGCTTAGTCGGATCGGGAGGGCCGTATGAGCAGTTCTTC. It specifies CASSLVGSGGPYEQFF.

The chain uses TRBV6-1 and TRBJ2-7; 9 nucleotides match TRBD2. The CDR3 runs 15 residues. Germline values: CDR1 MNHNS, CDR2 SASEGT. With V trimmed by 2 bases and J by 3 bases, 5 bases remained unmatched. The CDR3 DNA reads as TGTGCCAGCAGTGAACGGTCAGCGGGAGGCTACGAGCAGTACGTC. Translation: CASSERSAGGYEQYV.

The CDR3 sequence: CASSEESSGSSYNEQFF. Here the CDR3 DNA reads TGTGCCAGCAGTGAAGAGTCTAGCGGAAGCTCCTACAATGAGCAGTTCTTC. The chain joins TRBV2 to TRBJ2-1; 7 bases align to TRBD2. The V gene's germline CDR1 is SNHLY and CDR2 FYNNEI. The CDR3 consists of 17 residues. V shed 1 base, J shed 0 bases, and the junction held 6 bases outside the gene matches.

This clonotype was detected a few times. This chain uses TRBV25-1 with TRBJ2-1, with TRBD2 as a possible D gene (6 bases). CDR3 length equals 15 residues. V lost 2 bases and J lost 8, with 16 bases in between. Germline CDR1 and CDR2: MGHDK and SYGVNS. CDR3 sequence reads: CASSERSGEVDEQFF. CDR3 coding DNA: TGTGCCAGCAGTGAACGGTCGGGAGAGGTGGATGAGCAGTTCTTC.

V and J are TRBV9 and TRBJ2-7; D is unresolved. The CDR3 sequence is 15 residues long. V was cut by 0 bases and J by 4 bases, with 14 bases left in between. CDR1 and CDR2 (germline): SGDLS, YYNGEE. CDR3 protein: CASSVEATRPYEQYF. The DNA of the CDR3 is TGTGCCAGCAGCGTAGAAGCTACCCGCCCTTACGAGCAGTACTTC. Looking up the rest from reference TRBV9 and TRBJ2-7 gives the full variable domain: DSGVTQTPKHLITATGQRVTLRCSPRSGDLSVYWYQQSLDQGLQFLIQYYNGEERAKGNILERFSAQQFPDLHSELNLSSLELGDSALYFCASSVEATRPYEQYFGPGTRLTVT.

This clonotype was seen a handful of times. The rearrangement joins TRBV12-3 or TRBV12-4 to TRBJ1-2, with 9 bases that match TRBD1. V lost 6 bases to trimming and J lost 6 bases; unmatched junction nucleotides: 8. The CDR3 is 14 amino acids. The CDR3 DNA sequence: TGTGCCAGCAGAGGGACAGGGAAGTTTAATGGCTACACCTTC. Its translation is CASRGTGKFNGYTF.

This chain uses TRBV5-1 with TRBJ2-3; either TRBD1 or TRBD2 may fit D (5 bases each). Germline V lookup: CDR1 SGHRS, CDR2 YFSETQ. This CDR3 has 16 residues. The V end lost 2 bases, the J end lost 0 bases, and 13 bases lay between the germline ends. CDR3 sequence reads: CASSFPLGVSTDTQYF. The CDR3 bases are TGCGCCAGCAGCTTTCCCCTGGGGGTAAGCACAGATACGCAGTATTTT.

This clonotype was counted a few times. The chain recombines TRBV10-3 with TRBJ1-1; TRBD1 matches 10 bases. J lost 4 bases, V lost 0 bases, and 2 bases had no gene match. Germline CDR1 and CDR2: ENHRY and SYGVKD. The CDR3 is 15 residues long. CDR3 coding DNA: TGTGCCATCAGTGAGTCAGACAGGGGGCTCACTGAAGCTTTCTTT. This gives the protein CAISESDRGLTEAFF.

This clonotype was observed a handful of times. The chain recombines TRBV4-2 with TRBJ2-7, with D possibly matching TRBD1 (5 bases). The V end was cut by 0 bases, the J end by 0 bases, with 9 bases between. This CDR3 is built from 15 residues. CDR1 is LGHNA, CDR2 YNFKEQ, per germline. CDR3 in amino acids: CASSQDGQGSYEQYF. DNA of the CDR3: TGTGCCAGCAGCCAAGATGGGCAGGGCTCCTACGAGCAGTACTTC.